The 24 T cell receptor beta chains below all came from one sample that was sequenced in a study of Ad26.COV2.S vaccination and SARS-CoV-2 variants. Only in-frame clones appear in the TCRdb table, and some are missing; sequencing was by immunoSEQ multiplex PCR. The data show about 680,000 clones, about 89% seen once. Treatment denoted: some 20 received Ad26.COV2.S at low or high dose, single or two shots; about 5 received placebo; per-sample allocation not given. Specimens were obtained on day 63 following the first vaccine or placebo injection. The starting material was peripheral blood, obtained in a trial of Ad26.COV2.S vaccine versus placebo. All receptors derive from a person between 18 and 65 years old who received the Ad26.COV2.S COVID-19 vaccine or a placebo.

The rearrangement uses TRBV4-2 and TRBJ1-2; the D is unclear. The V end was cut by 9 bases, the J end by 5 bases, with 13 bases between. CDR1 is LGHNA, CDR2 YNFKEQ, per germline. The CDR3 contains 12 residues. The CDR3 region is CARAFDRYGYTF. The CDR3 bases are TGTGCCAGGGCTTTCGACCGTTATGGCTACACCTTC.

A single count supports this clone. CDR3 sequence (DNA): TGTGCCAGCAGCTCCCTGGGAAGGACTAGCGGAGGCAATGAGCAGTTCTTC. The encoded protein is CASSSLGRTSGGNEQFF. The rearrangement links TRBV7-6 to TRBJ2-1; 10 bases fit TRBD2. The length of the CDR3 is 17 residues. Trimming took 4 bases from V and 6 from J; bases not matched to a gene: 12. Germline V gives CDR1 SGHVS, CDR2 FNYEAQ.

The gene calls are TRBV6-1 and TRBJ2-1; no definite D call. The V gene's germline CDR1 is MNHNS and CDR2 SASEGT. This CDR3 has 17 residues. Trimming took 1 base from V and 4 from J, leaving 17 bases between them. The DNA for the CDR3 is TGTGCCAGCAGTGAAGGCCCTCCCGACGGGTTTTACAATGAGCAGTTCTTC. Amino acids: CASSEGPPDGFYNEQFF.

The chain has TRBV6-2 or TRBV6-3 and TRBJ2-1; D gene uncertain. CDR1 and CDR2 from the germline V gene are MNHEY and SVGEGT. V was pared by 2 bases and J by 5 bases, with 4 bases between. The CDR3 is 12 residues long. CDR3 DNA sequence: TGTGCCAGCAGTTACCCAGACAATGAGCAGTTCTTC. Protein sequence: CASSYPDNEQFF.

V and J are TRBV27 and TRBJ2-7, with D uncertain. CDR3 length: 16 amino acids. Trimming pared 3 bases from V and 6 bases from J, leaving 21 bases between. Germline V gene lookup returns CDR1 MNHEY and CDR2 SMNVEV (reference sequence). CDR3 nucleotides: TGTGCCAGCAGTTTCATGGGTTATGGGTTTTATGGCGAGCAGTACTTC. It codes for CASSFMGYGFYGEQYF.

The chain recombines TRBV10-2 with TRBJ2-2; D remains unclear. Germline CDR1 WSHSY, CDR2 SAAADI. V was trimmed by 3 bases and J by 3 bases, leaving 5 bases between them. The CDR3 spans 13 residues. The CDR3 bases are TGCGCCAGCAGTGACACTTACACCGGGGAGCTGTTTTTT. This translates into CASSDTYTGELFF.

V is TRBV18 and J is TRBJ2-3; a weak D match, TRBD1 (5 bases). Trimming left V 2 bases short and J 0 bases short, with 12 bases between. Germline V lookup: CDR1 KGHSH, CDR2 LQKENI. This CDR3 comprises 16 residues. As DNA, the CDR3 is TGTGCCAGCTCACCAACGACAGTGATTAGCACAGATACGCAGTATTTT. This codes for CASSPTTVISTDTQYF. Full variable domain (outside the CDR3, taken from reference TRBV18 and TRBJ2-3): NAGVMQNPRHLVRRRGQEARLRCSPMKGHSHVYWYRQLPEEGLKFMVYLQKENIIDESGMPKERFSAEFPKEGPSILRIQQVVRGDSAAYFCASSPTTVISTDTQYFGPGTRLTVL.

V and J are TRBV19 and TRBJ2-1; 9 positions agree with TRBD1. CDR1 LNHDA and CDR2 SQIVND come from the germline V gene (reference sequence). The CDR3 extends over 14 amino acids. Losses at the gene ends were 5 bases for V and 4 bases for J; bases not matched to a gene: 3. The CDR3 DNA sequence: TGTGCCAGTAGTCCACAGGGGGCTTACAATGAGCAGTTCTTC. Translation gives CASSPQGAYNEQFF.

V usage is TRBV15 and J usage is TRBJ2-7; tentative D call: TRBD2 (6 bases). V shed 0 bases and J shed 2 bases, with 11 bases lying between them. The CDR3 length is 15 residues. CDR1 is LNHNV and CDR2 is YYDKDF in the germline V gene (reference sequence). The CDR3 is CATSREAGATYEQYF. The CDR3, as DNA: TGTGCCACCAGCAGAGAAGCGGGCGCTACCTACGAGCAGTACTTC.

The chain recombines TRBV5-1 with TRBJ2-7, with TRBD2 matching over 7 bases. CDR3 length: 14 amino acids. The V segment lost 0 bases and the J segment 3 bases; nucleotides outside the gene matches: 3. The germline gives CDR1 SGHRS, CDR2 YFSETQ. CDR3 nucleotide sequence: TGCGCCAGCAGCTTGGATAGGACTAGCTACGAGCAGTACTTC. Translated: CASSLDRTSYEQYF. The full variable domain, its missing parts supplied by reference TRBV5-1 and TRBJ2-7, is KAGVTQTPRYLIKTRGQQVTLSCSPISGHRSVSWYQQTPGQGLQFLFEYFSETQRNKGNFPGRFSGRQFSNSRSEMNVSTLELGDSALYLCASSLDRTSYEQYFGPGTRLTVT.

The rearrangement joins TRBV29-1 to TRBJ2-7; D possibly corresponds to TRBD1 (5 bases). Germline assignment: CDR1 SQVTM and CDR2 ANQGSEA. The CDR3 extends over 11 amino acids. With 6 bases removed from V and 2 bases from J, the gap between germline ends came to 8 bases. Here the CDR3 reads CSVGRAYEQYF. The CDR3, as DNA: TGCAGCGTCGGCAGGGCCTACGAGCAGTACTTC.

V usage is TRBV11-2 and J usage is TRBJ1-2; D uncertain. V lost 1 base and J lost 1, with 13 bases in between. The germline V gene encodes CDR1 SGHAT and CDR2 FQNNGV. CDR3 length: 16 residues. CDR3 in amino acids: CASSLGPGVGNYGYTF. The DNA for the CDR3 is TGTGCCAGCAGCTTAGGCCCGGGAGTCGGTAACTATGGCTACACCTTC.

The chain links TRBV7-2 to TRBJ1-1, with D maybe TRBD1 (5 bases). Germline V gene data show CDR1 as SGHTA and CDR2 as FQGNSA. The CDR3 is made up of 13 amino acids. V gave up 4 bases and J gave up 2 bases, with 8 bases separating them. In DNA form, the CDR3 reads TGTGCCAGCAGCTCGGGGGGAAACACTGAAGCTTTCTTT. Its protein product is CASSSGGNTEAFF.

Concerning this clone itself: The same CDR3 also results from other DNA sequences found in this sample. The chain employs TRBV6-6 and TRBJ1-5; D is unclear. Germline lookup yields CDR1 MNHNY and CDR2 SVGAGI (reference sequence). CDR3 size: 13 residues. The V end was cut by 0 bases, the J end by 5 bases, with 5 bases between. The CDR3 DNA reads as TGTGCCAGCAGTTACTCGTCTGATCAGCCCCAGCATTTT. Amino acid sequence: CASSYSSDQPQHF.

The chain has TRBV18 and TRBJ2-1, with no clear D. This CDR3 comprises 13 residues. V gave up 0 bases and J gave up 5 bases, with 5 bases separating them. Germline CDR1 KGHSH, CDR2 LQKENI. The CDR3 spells CASSPPSHNEQFF. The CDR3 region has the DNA TGTGCCAGCTCACCACCCAGCCACAATGAGCAGTTCTTC. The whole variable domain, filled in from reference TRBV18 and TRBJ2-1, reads NAGVMQNPRHLVRRRGQEARLRCSPMKGHSHVYWYRQLPEEGLKFMVYLQKENIIDESGMPKERFSAEFPKEGPSILRIQQVVRGDSAAYFCASSPPSHNEQFFGPGTRLTVL.

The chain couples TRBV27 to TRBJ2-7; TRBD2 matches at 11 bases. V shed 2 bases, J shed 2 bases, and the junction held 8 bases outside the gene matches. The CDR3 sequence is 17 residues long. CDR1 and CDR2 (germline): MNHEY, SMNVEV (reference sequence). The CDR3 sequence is CASSLTLGTSGPYEQYF. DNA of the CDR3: TGTGCCAGCAGTTTAACCCTCGGGACTAGCGGACCCTACGAGCAGTACTTC.

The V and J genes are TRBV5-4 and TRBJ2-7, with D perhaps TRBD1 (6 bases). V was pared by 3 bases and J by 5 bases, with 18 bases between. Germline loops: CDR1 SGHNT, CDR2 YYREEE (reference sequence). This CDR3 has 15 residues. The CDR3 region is CASSSQLGRGDEQYF. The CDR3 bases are TGTGCCAGCAGCTCCCAATTAGGCAGGGGAGACGAGCAGTACTTC.

The CDR3 is CASKGLINEQFF. The CDR3 DNA reads TGTGCCAGTAAAGGACTTATCAATGAGCAGTTCTTC. This chain uses TRBV19 with TRBJ2-1, with D tentatively TRBD2 (5 bases). Trimming took 7 bases from V and 6 from J, leaving 10 bases between them. This CDR3 has 12 amino acids. Germline V gives CDR1 LNHDA, CDR2 SQIVND (reference sequence).

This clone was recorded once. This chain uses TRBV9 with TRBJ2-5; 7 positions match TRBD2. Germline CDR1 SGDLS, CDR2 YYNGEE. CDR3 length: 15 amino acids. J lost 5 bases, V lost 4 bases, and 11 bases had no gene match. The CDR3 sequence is CASSPRGVWGETQYF. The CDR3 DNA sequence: TGTGCCAGCAGCCCTCGGGGGGTCTGGGGGGAGACCCAGTACTTC.

The CDR3 bases are TGTGCCAGCATCGGGATGGAGCAGTACTTC. It encodes CASIGMEQYF. The genes are TRBV21-1 and TRBJ2-7; TRBD2 reflects the table's D call only, with no check against the DNA. TRBV21-1 is recorded as a pseudogene. This CDR3 has 10 residues.

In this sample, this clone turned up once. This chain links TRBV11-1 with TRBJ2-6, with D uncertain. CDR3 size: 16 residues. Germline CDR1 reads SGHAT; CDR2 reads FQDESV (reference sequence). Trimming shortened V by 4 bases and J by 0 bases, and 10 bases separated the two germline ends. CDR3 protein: CASSWASLSGANVLTF. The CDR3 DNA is TGTGCCAGCAGCTGGGCCAGCCTCTCTGGGGCCAACGTCCTGACTTTC.

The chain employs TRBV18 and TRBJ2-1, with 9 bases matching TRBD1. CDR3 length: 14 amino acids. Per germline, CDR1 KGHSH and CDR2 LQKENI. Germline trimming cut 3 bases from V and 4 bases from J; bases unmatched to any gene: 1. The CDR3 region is CASSPGQGYNEQFF. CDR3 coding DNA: TGTGCCAGCTCACCGGGACAGGGATACAATGAGCAGTTCTTC.

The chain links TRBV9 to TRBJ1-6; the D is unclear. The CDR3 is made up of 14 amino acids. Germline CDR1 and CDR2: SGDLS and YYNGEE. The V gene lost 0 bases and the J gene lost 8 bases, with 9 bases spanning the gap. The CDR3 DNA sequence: TGTGCCAGCAGCGTAGCTTATTGGGATTCACCCCTCCACTTT. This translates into CASSVAYWDSPLHF.

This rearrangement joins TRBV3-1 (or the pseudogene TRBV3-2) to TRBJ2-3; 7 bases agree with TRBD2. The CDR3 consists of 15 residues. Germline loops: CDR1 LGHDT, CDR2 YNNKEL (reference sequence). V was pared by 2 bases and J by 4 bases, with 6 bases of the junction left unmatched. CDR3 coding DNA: TGTGCCAGCAGCCAATTCGGGGGAGGGGCAGATACGCAGTATTTT. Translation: CASSQFGGGADTQYF.